The present T cell receptor (beta chain) was sequenced within a study of graft-versus-host responses after intestinal transplantation. Whole-study context: Once they had received anti-thymocyte globulin induction, all recipients took tacrolimus and steroids for around 3 years. Study results and limitations: With peak circulating GvH clone levels came an association with early post-transplant HvG declines.

The CDR3 spans 14 residues. Germline V lookup: CDR1 SQVTM, CDR2 ANQGSEA. V shed 0 bases and J shed 2 bases, with 10 bases lying between them. About this clone itself: What it binds is not known.

Using immunoSEQ multiplex PCR, the repertoire was profiled, and TCRdb retains in-frame clones only, with some absent. The sample records about 73,000 clones, around 91% being singletons. The sequencing here drew on unstimulated CD8+ T cells sorted from spleen or lymph node cells, taken before transplant. V and J are TRBV29-1 and TRBJ1-1; possibly TRBD1 for D (6 bases). This clonotype was sampled from a human donor who was the organ donor for an intestinal transplant. The CDR3 sequence: CSVEEGQTNTEAFF. The CDR3 bases are TGCAGCGTTGAAGAAGGACAGACTAACACTGAAGCTTTCTTT.